The text below deals with one T cell receptor (beta chain). This clone was counted once. Its antigen is currently not known. Base qualities are not recorded, but no much larger clone differs from it by a single base. From the cysteine through the phenylalanine, the CDR3 covers 11 amino acids. The kept DNA is CDR3 alone, 33 bases in frame from the first base. Between the V and J ends, shortened by 5 bases and 10 bases respectively, the junction contains 14 bases. From the germline V gene (reference sequence), CDR1 is DFQATT and CDR2 is SNEGSKA. This specimen comes from a study of blood T cell repertoires in COVID-19 (dated by TCRdb to 2019 to 2021). A note on the overall study: Samples covering the acute and convalescent phases of COVID-19 were provided by collaborators in the United States, Italy and Spain. Sample metadata almost always included a de-identified subject ID, COVID-19 status, age in years and sex. The material from the prospective study consisted of cDNA or gDNA derived from T cells, B-cell-depleted T cells, or PBMCs. Subjects who had been exposed to COVID-19, were actively infected with it, or had recovered from it provided the deeply sampled blood TCRbeta repertoires that made up the dataset. Where HLA class I and class II types were available, the types were taken from metadata supplied by the sample provider, not from assay-based typing. The repertoires were made available in a free public database intended to serve as a resource for research on the immune response to SARS-CoV-2. The samples were drawn from the first 160 participants of the ongoing ImmuneRACE study and from over 950 subjects provided by 6 global collaborators. Results and caveats for the whole study, not just this receptor: Clinical and demographic metadata were provided uncurated, with the amount varying by source and participant.

The immunoSEQ Assay, a bias-controlled multiplex PCR, was used to amplify TCRbeta CDR3 regions from genomic DNA. From the authors' description of their analysis: The number of nucleated cells in each sample was estimated from the amplification of reference gene primers within the assay. To quantify the absolute abundance of each unique TCRbeta CDR3 rearrangement, sequence reads were collapsed and filtered. Productive Simpson clonality was computed per sample as the square root of Simpson's diversity index over productive rearrangements. TCRdb obtained this table from immuneACCESS and retained in-frame rearrangements with V and J assigned. These tables miss some clones; where compared with another copy, unresolved V genes account for less than half of the shortfall, and the remainder is unexplained. Clonal size and the V and J genes are those of that table, whereas D and trimming came from the DNA. The sample table shows more than 65,000 clones, and roughly 79% are seen once. Approximately 15% of the sample goes to the ten largest clones.

Each collaborating institution followed its own protocols to collect whole blood in K2EDTA tubes. Collaborator samples were shipped for TCRbeta analysis as frozen whole blood, isolated PBMCs, or DNA extracted from either sample type. Sample: peripheral blood. The sequence was collected from a man aged 60 to 75 with acute or convalescent COVID-19. This chain joins TRBV20-1 to TRBJ1-1; a tentative D call is TRBD1 (6 bases match). CDR3 loop: CSAPNPGVAFF. The nucleotides are TGCAGTGCTCCTAACCCAGGGGTAGCTTTCTTT.